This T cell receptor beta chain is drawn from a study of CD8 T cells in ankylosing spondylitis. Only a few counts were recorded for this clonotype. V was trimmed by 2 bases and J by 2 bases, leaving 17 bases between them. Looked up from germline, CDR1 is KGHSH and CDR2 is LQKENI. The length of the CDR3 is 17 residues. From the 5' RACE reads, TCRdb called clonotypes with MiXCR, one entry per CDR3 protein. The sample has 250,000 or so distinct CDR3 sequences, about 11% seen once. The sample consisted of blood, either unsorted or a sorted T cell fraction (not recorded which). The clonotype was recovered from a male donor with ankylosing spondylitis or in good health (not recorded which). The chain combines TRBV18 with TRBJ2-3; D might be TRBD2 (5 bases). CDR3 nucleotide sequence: TGTGCCAGCTCACCAGGTGTTAGCGCATCGTTCACAGATACGCAGTATTTT. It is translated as CASSPGVSASFTDTQYF.